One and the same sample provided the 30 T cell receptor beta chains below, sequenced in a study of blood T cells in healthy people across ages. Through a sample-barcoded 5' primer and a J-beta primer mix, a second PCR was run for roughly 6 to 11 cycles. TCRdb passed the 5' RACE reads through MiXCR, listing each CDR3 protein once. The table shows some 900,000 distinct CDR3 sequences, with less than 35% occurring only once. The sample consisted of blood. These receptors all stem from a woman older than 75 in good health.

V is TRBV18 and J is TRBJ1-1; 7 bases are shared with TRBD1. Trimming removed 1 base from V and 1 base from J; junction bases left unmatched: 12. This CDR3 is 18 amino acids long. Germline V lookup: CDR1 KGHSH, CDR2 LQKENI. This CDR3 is CASSPRSTGSISNTEAFF. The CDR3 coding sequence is TGTGCCAGCTCACCACGGTCGACAGGGTCCATCTCGAACACTGAAGCTTTCTTT.

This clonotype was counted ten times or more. CDR3 amino acids: CASRTGQHTEAFF. The CDR3 region has the DNA TGTGCCAGCAGGACGGGACAGCACACTGAAGCTTTCTTT. This rearrangement joins TRBV7-9 to TRBJ1-1; TRBD1 matches at 7 bases. Germline V CDR1 and CDR2: SEHNR, FQNEAQ (reference sequence). This CDR3 comprises 13 residues. V was clipped by 6 bases and J by 3 bases; unmatched bases: 4.

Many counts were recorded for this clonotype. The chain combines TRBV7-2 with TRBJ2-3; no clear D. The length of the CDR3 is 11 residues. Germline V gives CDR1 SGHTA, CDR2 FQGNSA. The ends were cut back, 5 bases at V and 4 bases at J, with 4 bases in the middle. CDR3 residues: CASSSSDTQYF. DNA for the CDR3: TGTGCCAGCAGCAGTTCAGATACGCAGTATTTT.

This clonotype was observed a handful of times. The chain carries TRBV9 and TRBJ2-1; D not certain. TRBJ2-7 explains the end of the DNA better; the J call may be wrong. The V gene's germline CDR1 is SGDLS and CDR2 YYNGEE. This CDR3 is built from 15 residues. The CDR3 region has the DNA TGTGCCAGCAGCGGGGCTGTGAGCTCCTACAATGAGCAGTACTTC. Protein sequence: CASSGAVSSYNEQYF.

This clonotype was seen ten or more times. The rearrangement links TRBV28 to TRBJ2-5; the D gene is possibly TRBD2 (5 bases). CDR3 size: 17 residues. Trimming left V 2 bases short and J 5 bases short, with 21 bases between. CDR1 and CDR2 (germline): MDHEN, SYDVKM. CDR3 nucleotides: TGTGCCAGCAGTTTAGGGCAAAAGGAGGTCATTGGGGAGACCCAGTACTTC. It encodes CASSLGQKEVIGETQYF.

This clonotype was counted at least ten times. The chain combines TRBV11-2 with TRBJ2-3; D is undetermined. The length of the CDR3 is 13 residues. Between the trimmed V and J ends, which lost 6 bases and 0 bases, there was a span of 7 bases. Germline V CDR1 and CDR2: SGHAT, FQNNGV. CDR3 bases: TGTGCCAGCAGAGAGGCTAGCACAGATACGCAGTATTTT. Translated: CASREASTDTQYF.

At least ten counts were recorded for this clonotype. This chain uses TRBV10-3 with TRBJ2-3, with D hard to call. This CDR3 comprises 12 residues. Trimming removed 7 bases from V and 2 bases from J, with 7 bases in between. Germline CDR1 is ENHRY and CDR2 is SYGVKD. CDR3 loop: CAIMSSTDTQYF. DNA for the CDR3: TGTGCCATCATGTCCTCCACAGATACGCAGTATTTT.

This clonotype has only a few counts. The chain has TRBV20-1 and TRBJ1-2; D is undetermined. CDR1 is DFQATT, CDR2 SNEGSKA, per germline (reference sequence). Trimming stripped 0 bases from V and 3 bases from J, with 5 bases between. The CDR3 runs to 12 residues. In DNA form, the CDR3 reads TGCAGTGCTAGAGAAAGCTACTATGGCTACACCTTC. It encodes CSARESYYGYTF.

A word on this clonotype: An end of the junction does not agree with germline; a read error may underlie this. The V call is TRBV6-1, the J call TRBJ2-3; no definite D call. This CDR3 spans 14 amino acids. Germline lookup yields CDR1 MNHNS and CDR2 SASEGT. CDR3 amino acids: CAGSGNRGTDTQYF. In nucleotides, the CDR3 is TGTGCCGGCAGTGGGAACCGGGGCACAGATACGCAGTATTTT.

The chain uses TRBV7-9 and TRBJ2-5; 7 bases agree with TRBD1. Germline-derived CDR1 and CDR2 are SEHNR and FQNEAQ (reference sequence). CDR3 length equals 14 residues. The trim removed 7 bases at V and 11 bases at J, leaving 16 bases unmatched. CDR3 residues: CASTSTGEIGEQYF. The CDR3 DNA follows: TGTGCCAGCACATCAACAGGGGAAATCGGTGAGCAGTACTTC. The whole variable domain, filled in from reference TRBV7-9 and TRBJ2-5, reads DTGVSQNPRHKITKRGQNVTFRCDPISEHNRLYWYRQTLGQGPEFLTYFQNEAQLEKSRLLSDRFSAERPKGSFSTLEIQRTEQGDSAMYLCASTSTGEIGEQYFGPGTRLLVL.

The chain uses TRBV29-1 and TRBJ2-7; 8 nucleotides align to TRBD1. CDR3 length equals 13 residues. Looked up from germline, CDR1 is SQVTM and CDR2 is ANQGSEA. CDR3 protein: CGKTGGASNEQYF. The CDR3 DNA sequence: TGCGGGAAAACAGGGGGTGCTTCAAATGAGCAGTACTTC.

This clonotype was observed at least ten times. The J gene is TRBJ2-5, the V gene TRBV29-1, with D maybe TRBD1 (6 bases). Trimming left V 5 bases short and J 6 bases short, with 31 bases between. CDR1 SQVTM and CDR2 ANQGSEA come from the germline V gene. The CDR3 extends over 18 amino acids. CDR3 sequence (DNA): TGCAGCGTTAGGTGGGTGAACGCCGGGACACCCCCCGGAAAGACCCAGTACTTC. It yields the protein CSVRWVNAGTPPGKTQYF.

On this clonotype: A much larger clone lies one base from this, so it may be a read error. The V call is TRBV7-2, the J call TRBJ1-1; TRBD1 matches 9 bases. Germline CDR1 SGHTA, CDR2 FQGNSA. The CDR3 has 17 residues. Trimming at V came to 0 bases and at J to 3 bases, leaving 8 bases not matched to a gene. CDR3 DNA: TGTGCCAGCAGCTTAGCGCGGGGACAGGGTATGTACACTGAAGCTTTCTTT. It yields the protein CASSLARGQGMYTEAFF.

The CDR3 DNA reads TGTGCCAGCAGTTTACGGGACAGGGTCGGCGGGGAGCTGTTTTTT. Its protein is CASSLRDRVGGELFF. The chain links TRBV27 to TRBJ2-2; 9 bases line up with TRBD1. Trimming took 2 bases from V and 7 from J; bases not matched to a gene: 5. CDR1 is MNHEY, CDR2 SMNVEV, per germline (reference sequence). This CDR3 is 15 amino acids long.

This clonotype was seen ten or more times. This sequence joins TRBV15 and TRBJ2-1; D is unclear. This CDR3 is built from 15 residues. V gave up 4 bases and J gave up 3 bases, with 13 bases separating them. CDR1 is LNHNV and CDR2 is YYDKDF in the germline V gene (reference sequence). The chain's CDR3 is CATSIGRSIYNEQFF. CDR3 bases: TGTGCCACCAGCATCGGCAGATCTATCTACAATGAGCAGTTCTTC. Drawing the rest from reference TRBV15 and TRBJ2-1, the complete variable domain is DAMVIQNPRYQVTQFGKPVTLSCSQTLNHNVMYWYQQKSSQAPKLLFHYYDKDFNNEADTPDNFQSRRPNTSFCFLDIRSPGLGDTAMYLCATSIGRSIYNEQFFGPGTRLTVL.

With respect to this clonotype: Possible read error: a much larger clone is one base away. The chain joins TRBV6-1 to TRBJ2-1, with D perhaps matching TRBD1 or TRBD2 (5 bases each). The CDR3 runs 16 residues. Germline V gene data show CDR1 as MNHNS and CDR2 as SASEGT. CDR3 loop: CAGRVGDLTTQTEQFF. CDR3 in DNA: TGTGCCGGCAGAGTGGGGGACCTGACAACACAAACTGAGCAGTTCTTC.

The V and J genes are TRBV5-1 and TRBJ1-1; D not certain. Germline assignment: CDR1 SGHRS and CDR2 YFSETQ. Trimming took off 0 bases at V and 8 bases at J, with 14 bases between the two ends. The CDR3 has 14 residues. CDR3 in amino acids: CASSLDPQPGEAFF. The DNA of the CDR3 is TGCGCCAGCAGCTTGGATCCCCAGCCGGGGGAAGCTTTCTTT. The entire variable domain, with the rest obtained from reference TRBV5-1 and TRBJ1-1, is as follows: KAGVTQTPRYLIKTRGQQVTLSCSPISGHRSVSWYQQTPGQGLQFLFEYFSETQRNKGNFPGRFSGRQFSNSRSEMNVSTLELGDSALYLCASSLDPQPGEAFFGQGTRLTVV.

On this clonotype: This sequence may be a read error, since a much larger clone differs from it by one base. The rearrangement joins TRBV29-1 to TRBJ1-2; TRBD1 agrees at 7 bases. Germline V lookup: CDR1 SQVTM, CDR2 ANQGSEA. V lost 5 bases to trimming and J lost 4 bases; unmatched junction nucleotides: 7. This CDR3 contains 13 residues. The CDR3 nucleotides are TGCAGCGTTAAGGAGGGGGCCTCCTATGGCTACACCTTC. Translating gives CSVKEGASYGYTF. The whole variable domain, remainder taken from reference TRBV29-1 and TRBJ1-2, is SAVISQKPSRDICQRGTSLTIQCQVDSQVTMMFWYRQQPGQSLTLIATANQGSEATYESGFVIDKFPISRPNLTFSTLTVSNMSPEDSSIYLCSVKEGASYGYTFGSGTRLTVV.

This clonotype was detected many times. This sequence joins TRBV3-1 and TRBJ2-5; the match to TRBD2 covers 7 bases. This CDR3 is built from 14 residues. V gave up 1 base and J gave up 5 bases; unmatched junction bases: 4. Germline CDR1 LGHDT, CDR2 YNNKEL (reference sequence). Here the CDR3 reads CASSQGWGGETQYF. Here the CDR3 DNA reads TGTGCCAGCAGCCAAGGTTGGGGGGGGGAGACCCAGTACTTC.

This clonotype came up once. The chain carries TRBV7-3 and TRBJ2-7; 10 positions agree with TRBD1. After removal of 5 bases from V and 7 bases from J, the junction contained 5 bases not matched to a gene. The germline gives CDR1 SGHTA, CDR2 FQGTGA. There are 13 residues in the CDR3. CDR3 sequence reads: CASSRTGQGEQYF. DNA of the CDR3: TGTGCCAGCAGCCGAACGGGACAGGGGGAGCAGTACTTC.

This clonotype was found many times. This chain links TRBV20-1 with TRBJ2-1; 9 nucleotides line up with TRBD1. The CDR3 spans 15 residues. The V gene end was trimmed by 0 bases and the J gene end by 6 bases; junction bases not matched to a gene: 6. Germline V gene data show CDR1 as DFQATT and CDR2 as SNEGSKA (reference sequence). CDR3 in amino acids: CSARDWRTGANEQFF. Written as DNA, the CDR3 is TGCAGTGCTAGAGATTGGCGGACAGGGGCCAATGAGCAGTTCTTC.

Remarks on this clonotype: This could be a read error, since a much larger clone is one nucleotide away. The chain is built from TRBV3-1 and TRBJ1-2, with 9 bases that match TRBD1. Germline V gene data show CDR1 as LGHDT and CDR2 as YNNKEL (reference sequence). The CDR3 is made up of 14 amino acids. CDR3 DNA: TGTGCCAGCAGCGAAGACAGGGGGAACTATGACTACACCTTC. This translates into CASSEDRGNYDYTF.

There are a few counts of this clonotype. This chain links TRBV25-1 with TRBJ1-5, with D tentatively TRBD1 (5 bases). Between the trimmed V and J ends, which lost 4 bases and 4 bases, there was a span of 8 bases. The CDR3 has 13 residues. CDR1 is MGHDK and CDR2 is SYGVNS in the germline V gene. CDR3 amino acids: CASSVQDNQPQHF. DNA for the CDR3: TGTGCCAGCAGTGTACAGGATAATCAGCCCCAGCATTTT.

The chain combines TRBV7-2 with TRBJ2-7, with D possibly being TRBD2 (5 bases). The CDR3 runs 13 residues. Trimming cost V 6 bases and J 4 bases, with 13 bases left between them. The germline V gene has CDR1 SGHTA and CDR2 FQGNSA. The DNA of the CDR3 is TGTGCCAGCAGTCCCGGGGTTGTATACGAGCAGTACTTC. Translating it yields CASSPGVVYEQYF.

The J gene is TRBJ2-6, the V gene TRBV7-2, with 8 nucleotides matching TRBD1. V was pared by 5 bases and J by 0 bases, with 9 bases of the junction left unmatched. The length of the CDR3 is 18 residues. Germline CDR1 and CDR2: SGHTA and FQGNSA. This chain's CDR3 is CASSPWTGRSSGANVLTF. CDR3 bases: TGTGCCAGCAGCCCCTGGACAGGGCGGAGCTCTGGGGCCAACGTCCTGACTTTC.

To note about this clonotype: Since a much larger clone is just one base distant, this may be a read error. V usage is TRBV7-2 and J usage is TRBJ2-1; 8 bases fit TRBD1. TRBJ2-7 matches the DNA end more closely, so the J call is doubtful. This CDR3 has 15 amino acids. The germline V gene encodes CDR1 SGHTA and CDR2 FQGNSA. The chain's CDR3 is CASSPLGQGYNEQYF. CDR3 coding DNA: TGTGCCAGCAGCCCTCTCGGACAGGGATACAATGAGCAGTACTTC.

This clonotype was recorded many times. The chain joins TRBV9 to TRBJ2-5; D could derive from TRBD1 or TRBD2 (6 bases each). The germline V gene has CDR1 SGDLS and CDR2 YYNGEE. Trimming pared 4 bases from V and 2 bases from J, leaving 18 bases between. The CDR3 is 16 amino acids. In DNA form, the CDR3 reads TGTGCCAGCAGCCCTGGGGGGCGACCGCTTCAAGAGACCCAGTACTTC. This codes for CASSPGGRPLQETQYF.

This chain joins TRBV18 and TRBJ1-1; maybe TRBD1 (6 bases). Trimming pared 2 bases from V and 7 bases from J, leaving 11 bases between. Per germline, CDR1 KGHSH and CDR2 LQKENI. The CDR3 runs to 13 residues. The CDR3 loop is CASSPTGDIEAFF. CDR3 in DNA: TGTGCCAGCTCACCAACCGGGGACATTGAAGCTTTCTTT.

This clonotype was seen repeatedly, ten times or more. The CDR3 is CASSDSPHTDTQYF. The CDR3 nucleotides read TGCGCCAGCAGTGATTCCCCTCACACAGATACGCAGTATTTT. V is TRBV10-2 and J is TRBJ2-3; D gene uncertain. CDR1 and CDR2 from the germline V gene are WSHSY and SAAADI. The CDR3 has 14 amino acids. With 3 bases removed from V and 2 bases from J, the gap between germline ends came to 9 bases.

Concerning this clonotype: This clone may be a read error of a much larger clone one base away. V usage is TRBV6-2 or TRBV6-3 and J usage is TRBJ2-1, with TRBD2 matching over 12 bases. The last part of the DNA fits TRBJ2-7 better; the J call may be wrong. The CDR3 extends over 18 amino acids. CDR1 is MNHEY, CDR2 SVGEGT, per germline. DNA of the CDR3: TGTGCCAGCCACGTGACTAGCGGGGGACCGAGCTCCTACAATGAGCAGTACTTC. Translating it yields CASHVTSGGPSSYNEQYF.